These 18 T cell receptor beta chains share one sample of origin, sequenced in a study of cytomegalovirus exposure and HLA in healthy donors. Both 60 Vbeta primers and 13 Jbeta primers went into the PCR. Profiled with immunoSEQ multiplex PCR; TCRdb holds only in-frame clones, not every one. Recorded for this sample: under 200,000 clones. Sequencing input: PBMCs. All receptors derive from a man aged 30 to 39 in good health and CMV-seronegative.

DNA of the CDR3: TGTGCCAGCAGCGTTGGACTAGCGGGGTGGAAGGATACGCAGTATTTT. This encodes CASSVGLAGWKDTQYF. V gene TRBV9 combines with J gene TRBJ2-3, with 12 positions matching TRBD2. The CDR3 extends over 16 amino acids. Germline assignment: CDR1 SGDLS and CDR2 YYNGEE. Germline trimming cut 2 bases from V and 6 bases from J; bases unmatched to any gene: 7. Based on the CDR3 plus reference TRBV9 and TRBJ2-3, the full variable domain is DSGVTQTPKHLITATGQRVTLRCSPRSGDLSVYWYQQSLDQGLQFLIQYYNGEERAKGNILERFSAQQFPDLHSELNLSSLELGDSALYFCASSVGLAGWKDTQYFGPGTRLTVL.

The chain joins TRBV9 to TRBJ1-4; 7 bases map to TRBD1. Germline trimming cut 0 bases from V and 6 bases from J; bases unmatched to any gene: 8. Per the germline V gene, CDR1 is SGDLS and CDR2 is YYNGEE. There are 16 residues in the CDR3. The CDR3 region has the DNA TGTGCCAGCAGCGTAGGGATTACAGGGGCGGATGAAAAACTGTTTTTT. The encoded protein is CASSVGITGADEKLFF.

This chain joins TRBV5-6 and TRBJ2-3, with TRBD2 matching 11 bases. Losses at the gene ends were 1 base for V and 4 bases for J; bases not matched to a gene: 5. The CDR3 spans 16 residues. CDR1 and CDR2 from the germline V gene are SGHDT and YYEEEE. DNA for the CDR3: TGTGCCAGCAGCTTGTGGCTAGCGGGAGGTGCAGATACGCAGTATTTT. This translates into CASSLWLAGGADTQYF.

As concerns this clone: At one of its ends the junction is not consistent with the germline gene, which may arise from a read error. The rearrangement uses TRBV18 and TRBJ1-5; 11 bases are a match to TRBD1. The CDR3 consists of 19 residues. Germline lookup yields CDR1 KGHSH and CDR2 LQKENI. The CDR3 sequence: CASSSPGQGARGTGRPQHF. In DNA, the CDR3 is TGTGCCAGCTCATCACCTGGACAGGGGGCGCGGGGAACCGGGCGGCCCCAGCATTTT.

The chain has TRBV28 and TRBJ1-1; D remains ambiguous. This CDR3 is 16 amino acids long. Germline CDR1 reads MDHEN; CDR2 reads SYDVKM. V gave up 5 bases and J gave up 0 bases, with 16 bases separating them. For the CDR3, the DNA is TGTGCCAGCAGTCTAGCAGGACGAAGAATGAACACTGAAGCTTTCTTT. Translated: CASSLAGRRMNTEAFF.

In DNA, the CDR3 is TGTGCCAGCAGCGGGGTAAGGGACAGTGGGGGCCTCGGTGGCTACACCTTC. Translation: CASSGVRDSGGLGGYTF. The chain employs TRBV25-1 and TRBJ1-2, with 7 bases aligning to TRBD1. This CDR3 comprises 17 residues. The V segment lost 6 bases and the J segment 7 bases; nucleotides outside the gene matches: 20. Germline CDR1 and CDR2: MGHDK and SYGVNS.

V is TRBV7-9 and J is TRBJ2-5; 8 bases agree with TRBD1. The DNA end lines up better with TRBJ2-7; the J call may be wrong. The CDR3 consists of 15 residues. CDR1 is SEHNR and CDR2 is FQNEAQ in the germline V gene (reference sequence). In DNA, the CDR3 is TGTGCCAGCAGCCATCACACAGGGGGCTCCTACGAGCAGTACTTC. This sequence encodes CASSHHTGGSYEQYF.

The chain has TRBV11-3 and TRBJ1-2; the D is unclear. The CDR3 is 13 residues long. Deletions cut 0 bases from V and 4 bases from J, with 6 bases between. Germline V gene sequence: CDR1 SGHNT, CDR2 YENEEA. The CDR3 protein is CASSLEGSYGYTF. The DNA for the CDR3 is TGTGCCAGCAGCTTAGAGGGGAGCTATGGCTACACCTTC.

The chain combines TRBV7-6 with TRBJ2-4, with 14 bases identical to TRBD2. This CDR3 has 18 residues. J lost 7 bases, V lost 2 bases, and 10 bases had no gene match. Germline V gene lookup returns CDR1 SGHVS and CDR2 FNYEAQ. CDR3 residues: CASSLYPPGLAGENIQYF. CDR3 coding DNA: TGTGCCAGCAGCTTATACCCCCCGGGACTAGCGGGGGAGAACATTCAGTACTTC.

The CDR3 here is CASSSRVGPNEKLFF. Written as DNA, the CDR3 is TGTGCCAGCAGCTCCCGTGTGGGGCCTAATGAAAAACTGTTTTTT. The V and J genes are TRBV5-4 and TRBJ1-4; perhaps TRBD1 as D (5 bases). CDR1 is SGHNT, CDR2 YYREEE, per germline (reference sequence). This CDR3 has 15 residues. V was shortened by 3 bases and J by 3 bases, with 12 bases between the two germline ends.

V gene TRBV5-1 combines with J gene TRBJ2-1; D perhaps matches TRBD1 (6 bases). Deletions cut 0 bases from V and 4 bases from J, with 11 bases between. This CDR3 region has 15 residues. The germline CDR1 and CDR2 sequences are SGHRS and YFSETQ. DNA for the CDR3: TGCGCCAGCAGCTTGGACAGGGCTAATTACAATGAGCAGTTCTTC. Its protein is CASSLDRANYNEQFF.

The chain carries TRBV6-1 and TRBJ2-5; D might be TRBD1 (6 bases). Trimming removed 6 bases from V and 2 bases from J, with 10 bases in between. Looked up from germline, CDR1 is MNHNS and CDR2 is SASEGT. This CDR3 is 13 amino acids long. The CDR3 sequence: CASRFQGQETQYF. In DNA, the CDR3 is TGTGCCAGCAGATTCCAGGGGCAAGAGACCCAGTACTTC.

This sequence joins TRBV5-1 and TRBJ1-1; 7 nucleotides agree with TRBD1. Looked up from germline, CDR1 is SGHRS and CDR2 is YFSETQ. CDR3 length: 18 residues. V trimming: 2 bases; J trimming: 3 bases; junction bases outside the gene matches: 16. The CDR3 DNA is TGCGCCAGCAGCTTACTGACAGGGACGATTGAGGTTGACACTGAAGCTTTCTTT. Translated, it gives CASSLLTGTIEVDTEAFF.

The chain links TRBV18 to TRBJ2-2; 13 bases map to TRBD2. The CDR3 length is 18 residues. The germline gives CDR1 KGHSH, CDR2 LQKENI. The junction had 5 bases not matched to a gene; V was cut back by 3 bases and J by 1 base. The CDR3 is CASSPQLAGGLNTGELFF. The CDR3 region has the DNA TGTGCCAGCTCACCGCAACTAGCGGGGGGGCTGAACACCGGGGAGCTGTTTTTT.

The CDR3 is CASSESGSPYEQYF. The CDR3 DNA sequence: TGCGCCAGCAGTGAGTCGGGCAGTCCCTACGAGCAGTACTTC. V is TRBV10-1 and J is TRBJ2-7, with D hard to call. V was trimmed by 0 bases and J by 2 bases, leaving 8 bases between them. The CDR3 has 14 amino acids. Looked up from germline, CDR1 is WNHNN and CDR2 is SYGVQD (reference sequence).

The genes are TRBV6-6 and TRBJ1-1, with 10 bases lining up with TRBD1. V shed 7 bases and J 1 base; nucleotides not matched to a gene: 9. The CDR3 length is 16 residues. Germline CDR1 MNHNY, CDR2 SVGAGI (reference sequence). The CDR3 coding sequence is TGTGCCAGCACCGAAGGGACAGGGGTCCGGAACACTGAAGCTTTCTTT. This sequence encodes CASTEGTGVRNTEAFF.

This chain links TRBV7-2 with TRBJ2-7, with 9 bases fitting TRBD2. CDR3 length equals 14 residues. CDR1 is SGHTA and CDR2 is FQGNSA in the germline V gene. J lost 4 bases, V lost 7 bases, and 8 bases had no gene match. Here the CDR3 DNA reads TGTGCCAGCACCCCGGCTAGCGGGGAATACGAGCAGTACTTC. Translated, it gives CASTPASGEYEQYF.

The V gene is TRBV5-1, the J gene TRBJ2-2, with 7 positions matching TRBD2. The CDR3 spans 16 residues. After removal of 3 bases from V and 3 bases from J, the junction contained 8 bases not matched to a gene. Per the germline V gene, CDR1 is SGHRS and CDR2 is YFSETQ. The CDR3 loop is CASSSDGRTDTGELFF. The CDR3 bases are TGCGCCAGCAGCTCGGACGGGAGGACCGACACCGGGGAGCTGTTTTTT.